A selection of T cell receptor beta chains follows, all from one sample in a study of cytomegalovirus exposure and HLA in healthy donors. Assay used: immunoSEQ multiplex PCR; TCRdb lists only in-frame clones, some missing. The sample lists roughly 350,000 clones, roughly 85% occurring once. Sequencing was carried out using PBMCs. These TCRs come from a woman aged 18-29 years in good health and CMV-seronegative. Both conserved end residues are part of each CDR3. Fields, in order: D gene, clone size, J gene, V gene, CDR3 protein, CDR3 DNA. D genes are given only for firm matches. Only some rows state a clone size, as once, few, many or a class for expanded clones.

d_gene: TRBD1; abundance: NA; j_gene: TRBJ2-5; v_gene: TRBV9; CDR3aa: CASSVGTGGAQETQYF; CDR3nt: TGTGCCAGCAGCGTGGGGACAGGGGGCGCCCAAGAGACCCAGTACTTC
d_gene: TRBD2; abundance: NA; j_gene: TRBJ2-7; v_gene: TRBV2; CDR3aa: CASSAGLADSYEQYF; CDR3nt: TGTGCCAGCAGCGCTGGACTAGCGGACTCCTACGAGCAGTACTTC
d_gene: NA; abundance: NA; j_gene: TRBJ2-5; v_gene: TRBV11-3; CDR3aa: CASSLRHRETQYF; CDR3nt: TGTGCCAGCAGCTTAAGACACCGCGAGACCCAGTACTTC
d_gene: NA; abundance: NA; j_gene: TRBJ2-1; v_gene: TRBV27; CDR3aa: CASAEGPDLGSYNEQFF; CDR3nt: TGTGCCAGCGCTGAGGGCCCCGACCTGGGGTCCTACAATGAGCAGTTCTTC
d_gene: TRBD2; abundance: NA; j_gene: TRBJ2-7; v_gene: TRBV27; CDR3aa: CASSYTSGSSYEQYF; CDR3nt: TGTGCCAGCAGTTATACTAGCGGGAGCTCCTACGAGCAGTACTTC
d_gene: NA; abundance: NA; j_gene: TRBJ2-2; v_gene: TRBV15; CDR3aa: CATSVGTYTGELFF; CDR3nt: TGTGCCACCAGCGTCGGGACTTACACCGGGGAGCTGTTTTTT
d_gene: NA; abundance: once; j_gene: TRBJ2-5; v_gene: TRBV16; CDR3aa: CASSQLRGNQETQYF; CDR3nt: TGTGCCAGCAGCCAATTACGAGGGAACCAAGAGACCCAGTACTTC
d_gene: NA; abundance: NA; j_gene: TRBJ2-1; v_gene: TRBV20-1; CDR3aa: CSARVVNEQFF; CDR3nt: TGCAGTGCTAGAGTCGTAAATGAGCAGTTCTTC
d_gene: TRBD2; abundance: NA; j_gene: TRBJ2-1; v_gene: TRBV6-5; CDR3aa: CASSFEAGGYNEQFF; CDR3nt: TGTGCCAGCAGTTTTGAGGCGGGGGGCTACAATGAGCAGTTCTTC
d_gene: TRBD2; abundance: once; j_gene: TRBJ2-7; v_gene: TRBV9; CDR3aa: CASSPRDYFHEQYF; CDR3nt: TGTGCCAGCAGCCCCCGGGACTATTTCCACGAGCAGTACTTC
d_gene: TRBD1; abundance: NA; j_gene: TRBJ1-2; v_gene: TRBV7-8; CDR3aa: CASSLEPGQGGGYTF; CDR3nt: TGTGCCAGCAGCTTAGAGCCTGGACAGGGCGGCGGCTACACCTTC
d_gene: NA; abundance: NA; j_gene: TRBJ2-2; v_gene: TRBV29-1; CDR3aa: CSVEGTNTGELFF; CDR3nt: TGCAGCGTTGAAGGGACAAACACCGGGGAGCTGTTTTTT
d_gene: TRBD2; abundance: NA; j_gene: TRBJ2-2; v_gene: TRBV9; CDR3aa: CASSPGLAVLGNTGELFF; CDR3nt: TGTGCCAGCAGCCCGGGACTAGCGGTGCTTGGGAACACCGGGGAGCTGTTTTTT
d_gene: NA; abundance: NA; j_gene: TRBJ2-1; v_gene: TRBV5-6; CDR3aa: CASSLVVSVAYNEQFF; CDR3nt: TGTGCCAGCAGCTTGGTAGTGAGCGTTGCCTACAATGAGCAGTTCTTC
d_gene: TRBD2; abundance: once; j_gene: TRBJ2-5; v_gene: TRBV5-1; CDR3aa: CASSSQAGIGETQYF; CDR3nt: TGCGCCAGCAGCTCTCAAGCGGGAATTGGGGAGACCCAGTACTTC
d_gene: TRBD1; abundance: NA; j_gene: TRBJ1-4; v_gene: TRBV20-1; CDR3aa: CRGQENEKLFF; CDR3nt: TGCAGGGGACAGGAGAATGAAAAACTGTTTTTT
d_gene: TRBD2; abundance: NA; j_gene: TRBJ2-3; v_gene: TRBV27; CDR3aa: CASSQSSGITDTQYF; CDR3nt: TGTGCCAGCAGCCAATCTAGCGGGATAACAGATACGCAGTATTTT
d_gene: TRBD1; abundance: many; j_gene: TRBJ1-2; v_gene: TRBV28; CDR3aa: CASSTPDRVDPYGYTF; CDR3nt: TGTGCCAGCAGTACCCCGGACAGGGTGGACCCCTATGGCTACACCTTC
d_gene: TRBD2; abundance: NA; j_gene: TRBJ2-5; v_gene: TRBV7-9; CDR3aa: CASSSGLVVETQYF; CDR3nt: TGTGCCAGCAGCTCCGGACTAGTGGTGGAGACCCAGTACTTC
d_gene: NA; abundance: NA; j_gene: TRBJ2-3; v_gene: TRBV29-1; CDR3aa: CSVRRGGTDTQYF; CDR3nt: TGCAGCGTCCGCAGGGGGGGCACAGATACGCAGTATTTT